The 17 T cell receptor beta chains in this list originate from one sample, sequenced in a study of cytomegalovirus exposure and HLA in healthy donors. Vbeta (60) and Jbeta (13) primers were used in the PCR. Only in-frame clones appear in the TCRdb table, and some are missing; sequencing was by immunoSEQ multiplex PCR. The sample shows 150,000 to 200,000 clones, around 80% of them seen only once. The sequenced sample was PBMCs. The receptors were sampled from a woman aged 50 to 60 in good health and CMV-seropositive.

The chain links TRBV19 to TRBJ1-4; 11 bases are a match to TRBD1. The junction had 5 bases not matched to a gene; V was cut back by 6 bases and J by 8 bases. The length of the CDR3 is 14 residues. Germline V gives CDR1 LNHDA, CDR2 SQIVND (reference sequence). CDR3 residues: CASSPGQGDEKLFF. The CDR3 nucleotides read TGTGCCAGTAGCCCGGGACAGGGGGACGAAAAACTGTTTTTT.

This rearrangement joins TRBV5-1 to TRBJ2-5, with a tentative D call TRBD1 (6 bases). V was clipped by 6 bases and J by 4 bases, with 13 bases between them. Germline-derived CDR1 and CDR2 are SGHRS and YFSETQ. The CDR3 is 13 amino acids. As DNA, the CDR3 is TGCGCCAGCAAGGAACAGGGCGGAGAGACCCAGTACTTC. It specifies CASKEQGGETQYF.

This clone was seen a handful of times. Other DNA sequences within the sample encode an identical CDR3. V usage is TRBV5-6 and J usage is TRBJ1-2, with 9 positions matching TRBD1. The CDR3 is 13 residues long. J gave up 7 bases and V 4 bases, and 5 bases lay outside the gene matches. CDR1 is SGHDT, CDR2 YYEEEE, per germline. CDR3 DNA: TGTGCCAGCAGCCCGGGGACAGGGTCTGGCTACACCTTC. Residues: CASSPGTGSGYTF. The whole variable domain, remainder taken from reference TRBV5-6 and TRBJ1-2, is DAGVTQSPTHLIKTRGQQVTLRCSPKSGHDTVSWYQQALGQGPQFIFQYYEEEERQRGNFPDRFSGHQFPNYSSELNVNALLLGDSALYLCASSPGTGSGYTFGSGTRLTVV.

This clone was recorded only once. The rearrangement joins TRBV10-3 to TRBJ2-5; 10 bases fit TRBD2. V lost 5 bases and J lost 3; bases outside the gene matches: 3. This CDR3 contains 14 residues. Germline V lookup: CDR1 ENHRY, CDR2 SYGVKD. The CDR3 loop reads CAISHTSGEETQYF. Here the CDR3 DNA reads TGTGCCATCAGTCACACTAGCGGGGAAGAGACCCAGTACTTC.

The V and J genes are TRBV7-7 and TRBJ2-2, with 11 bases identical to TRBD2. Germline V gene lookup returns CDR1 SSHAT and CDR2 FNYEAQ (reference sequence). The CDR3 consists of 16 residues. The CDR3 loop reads CASGAGTSGNTGELFF. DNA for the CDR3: TGTGCTAGCGGAGCCGGGACTAGCGGGAACACCGGGGAGCTGTTTTTT. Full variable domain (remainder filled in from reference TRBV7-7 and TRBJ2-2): GAGVSQSPRYKVTKRGQDVTLRCDPISSHATLYWYQQALGQGPEFLTYFNYEAQPDKSGLPSDRFSAERPEGSISTLTIQRTEQRDSAMYRCASGAGTSGNTGELFFGEGSRLTVL.

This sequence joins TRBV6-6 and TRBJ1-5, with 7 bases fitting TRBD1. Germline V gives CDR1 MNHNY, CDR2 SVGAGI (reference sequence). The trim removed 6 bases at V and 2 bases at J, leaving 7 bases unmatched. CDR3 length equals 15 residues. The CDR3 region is CASRTQGEGNQPQHF. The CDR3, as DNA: TGTGCCAGCAGAACCCAGGGGGAAGGCAATCAGCCCCAGCATTTT.

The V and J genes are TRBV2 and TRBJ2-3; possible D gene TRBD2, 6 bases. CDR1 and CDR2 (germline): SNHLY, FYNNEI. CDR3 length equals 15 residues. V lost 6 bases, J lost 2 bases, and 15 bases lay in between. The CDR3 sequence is CASREGLADTDTQYF. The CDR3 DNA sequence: TGTGCCAGCAGGGAGGGGCTAGCAGACACAGATACGCAGTATTTT.

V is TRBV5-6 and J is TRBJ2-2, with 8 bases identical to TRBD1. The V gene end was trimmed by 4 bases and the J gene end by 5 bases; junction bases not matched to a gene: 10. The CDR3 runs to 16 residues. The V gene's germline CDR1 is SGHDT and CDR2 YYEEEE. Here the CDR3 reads CASSADRVYGTGELFF. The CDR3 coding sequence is TGTGCCAGCAGCGCGGACAGGGTGTATGGGACCGGGGAGCTGTTTTTT. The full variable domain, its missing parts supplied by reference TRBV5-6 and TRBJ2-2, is DAGVTQSPTHLIKTRGQQVTLRCSPKSGHDTVSWYQQALGQGPQFIFQYYEEEERQRGNFPDRFSGHQFPNYSSELNVNALLLGDSALYLCASSADRVYGTGELFFGEGSRLTVL.

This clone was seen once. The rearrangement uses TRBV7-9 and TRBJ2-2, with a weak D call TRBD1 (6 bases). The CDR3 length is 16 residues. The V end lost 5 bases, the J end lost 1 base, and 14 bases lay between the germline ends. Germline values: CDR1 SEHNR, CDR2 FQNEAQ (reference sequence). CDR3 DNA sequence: TGTGCCAGCAGCGCCTCCGGGACACAGAACACCGGGGAGCTGTTTTTT. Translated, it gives CASSASGTQNTGELFF.

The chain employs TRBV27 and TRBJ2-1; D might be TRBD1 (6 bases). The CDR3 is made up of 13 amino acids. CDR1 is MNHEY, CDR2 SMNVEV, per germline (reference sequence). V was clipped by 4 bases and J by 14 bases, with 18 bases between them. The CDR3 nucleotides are TGTGCCAGCAGTTCCGGAGGTTGGGGACATAAGTTCTTC. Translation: CASSSGGWGHKFF.

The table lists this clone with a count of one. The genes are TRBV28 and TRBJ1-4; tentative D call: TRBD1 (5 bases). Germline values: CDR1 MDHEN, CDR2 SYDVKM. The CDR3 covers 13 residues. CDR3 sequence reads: CASYPGSNEKLFF. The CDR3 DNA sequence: TGTGCTTCCTACCCAGGGTCTAATGAAAAACTGTTTTTT.

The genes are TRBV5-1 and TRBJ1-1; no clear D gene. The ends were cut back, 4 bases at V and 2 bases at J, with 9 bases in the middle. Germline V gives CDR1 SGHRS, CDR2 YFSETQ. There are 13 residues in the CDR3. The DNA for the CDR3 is TGCGCCAGCAGCCCTGACATTAACACTGAAGCTTTCTTT. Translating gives CASSPDINTEAFF.

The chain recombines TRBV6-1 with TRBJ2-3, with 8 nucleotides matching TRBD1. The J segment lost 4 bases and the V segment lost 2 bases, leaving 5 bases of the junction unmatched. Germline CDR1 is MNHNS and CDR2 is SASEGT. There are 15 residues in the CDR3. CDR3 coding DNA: TGTGCCAGCAGTGAACAGGGGGCCGTCGCAGATACGCAGTATTTT. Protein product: CASSEQGAVADTQYF.

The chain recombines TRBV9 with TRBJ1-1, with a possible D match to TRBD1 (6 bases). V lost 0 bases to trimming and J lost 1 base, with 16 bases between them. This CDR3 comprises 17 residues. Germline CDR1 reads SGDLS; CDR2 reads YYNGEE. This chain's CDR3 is CASSVAMAGATNTEAFF. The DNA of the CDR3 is TGTGCCAGCAGCGTAGCGATGGCGGGGGCGACGAACACTGAAGCTTTCTTT.

As DNA, the CDR3 is TGTGCCAGCAGCTCCAAAACCGGGGCCTACGAGCAGTACTTC. Its translation: CASSSKTGAYEQYF. The J gene is TRBJ2-7, the V gene TRBV5-4, with D perhaps TRBD2 (5 bases). Trimming removed 3 bases from V and 2 bases from J, with 12 bases in between. From germline, CDR1 is SGHNT and CDR2 YYREEE (reference sequence). This CDR3 spans 14 amino acids.

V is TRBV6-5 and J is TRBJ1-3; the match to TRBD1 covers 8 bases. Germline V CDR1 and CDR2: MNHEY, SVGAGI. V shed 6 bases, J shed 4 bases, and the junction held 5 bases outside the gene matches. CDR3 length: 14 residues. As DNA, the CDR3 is TGTGCCAGCAGACGACAGGGGCCCGGAAACACCATATATTTT. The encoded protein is CASRRQGPGNTIYF.

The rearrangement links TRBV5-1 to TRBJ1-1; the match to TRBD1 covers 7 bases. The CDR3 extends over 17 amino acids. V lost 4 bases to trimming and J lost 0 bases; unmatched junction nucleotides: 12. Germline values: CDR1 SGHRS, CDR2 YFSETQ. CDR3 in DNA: TGCGCCAGCAGCCTTAACCCTCAGGGGGGCATGAACACTGAAGCTTTCTTT. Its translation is CASSLNPQGGMNTEAFF. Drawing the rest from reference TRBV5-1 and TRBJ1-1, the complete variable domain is KAGVTQTPRYLIKTRGQQVTLSCSPISGHRSVSWYQQTPGQGLQFLFEYFSETQRNKGNFPGRFSGRQFSNSRSEMNVSTLELGDSALYLCASSLNPQGGMNTEAFFGQGTRLTVV.